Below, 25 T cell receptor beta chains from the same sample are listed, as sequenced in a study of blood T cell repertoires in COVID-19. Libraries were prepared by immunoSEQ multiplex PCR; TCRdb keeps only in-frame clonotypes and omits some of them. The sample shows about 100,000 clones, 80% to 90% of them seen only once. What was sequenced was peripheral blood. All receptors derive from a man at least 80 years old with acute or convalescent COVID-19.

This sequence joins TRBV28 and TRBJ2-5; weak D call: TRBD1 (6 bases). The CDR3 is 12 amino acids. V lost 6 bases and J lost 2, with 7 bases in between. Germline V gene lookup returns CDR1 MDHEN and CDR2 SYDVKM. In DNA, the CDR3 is TGTGCCAGCAGAGGACAGCAAGAGACCCAGTACTTC. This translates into CASRGQQETQYF.

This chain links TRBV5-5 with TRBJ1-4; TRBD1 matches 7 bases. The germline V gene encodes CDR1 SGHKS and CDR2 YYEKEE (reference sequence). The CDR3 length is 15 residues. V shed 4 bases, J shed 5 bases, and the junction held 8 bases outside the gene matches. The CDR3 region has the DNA TGTGCCAGCAGCCTCGGGACAGTGGTGAATGAAAAACTGTTTTTT. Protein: CASSLGTVVNEKLFF.

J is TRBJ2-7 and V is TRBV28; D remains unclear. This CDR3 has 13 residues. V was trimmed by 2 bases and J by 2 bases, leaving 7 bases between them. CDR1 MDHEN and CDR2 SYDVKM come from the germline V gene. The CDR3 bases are TGTGCCAGCAGTTTAGGGCAGACCTACGAGCAGTACTTC. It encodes CASSLGQTYEQYF. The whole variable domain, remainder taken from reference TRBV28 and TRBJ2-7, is DVKVTQSSRYLVKRTGEKVFLECVQDMDHENMFWYRQDPGLGLRLIYFSYDVKMKEKGDIPEGYSVSREKKERFSLILESASTNQTSMYLCASSLGQTYEQYFGPGTRLTVT.

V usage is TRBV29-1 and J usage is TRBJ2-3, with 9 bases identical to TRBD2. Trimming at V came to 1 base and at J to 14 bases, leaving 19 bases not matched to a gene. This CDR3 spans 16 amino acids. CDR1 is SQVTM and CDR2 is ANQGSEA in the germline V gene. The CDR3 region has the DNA TGCAGCGTTGAAGGTCTCAGCGGGCTGGAACGGCGGGGGGGGTATTTT. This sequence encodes CSVEGLSGLERRGGYF.

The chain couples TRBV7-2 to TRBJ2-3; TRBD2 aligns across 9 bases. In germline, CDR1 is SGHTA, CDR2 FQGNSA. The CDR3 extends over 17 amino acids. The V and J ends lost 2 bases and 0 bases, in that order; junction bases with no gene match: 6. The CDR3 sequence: CASSLTGLAASTDTQYF. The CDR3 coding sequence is TGTGCCAGCAGCTTAACGGGACTAGCAGCGAGCACAGATACGCAGTATTTT. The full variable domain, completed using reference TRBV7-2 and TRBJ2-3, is GAGVSQSPSNKVTEKGKDVELRCDPISGHTALYWYRQSLGQGLEFLIYFQGNSAPDKSGLPSDRFSAERTGGSVSTLTIQRTQQEDSAVYLCASSLTGLAASTDTQYFGPGTRLTVL.

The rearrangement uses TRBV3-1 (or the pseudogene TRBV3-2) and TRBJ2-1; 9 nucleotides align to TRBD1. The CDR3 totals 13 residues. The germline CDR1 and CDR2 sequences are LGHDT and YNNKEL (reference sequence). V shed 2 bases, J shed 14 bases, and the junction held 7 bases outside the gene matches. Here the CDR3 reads CASSQLQRDREFF. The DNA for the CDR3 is TGTGCCAGCAGCCAACTACAGAGGGACAGGGAGTTCTTC.

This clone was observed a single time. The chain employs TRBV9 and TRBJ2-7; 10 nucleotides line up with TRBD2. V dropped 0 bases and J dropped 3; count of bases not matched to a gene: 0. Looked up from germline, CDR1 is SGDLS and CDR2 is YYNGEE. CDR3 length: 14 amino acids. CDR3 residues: CASSVGTSGYEQYF. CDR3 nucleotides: TGTGCCAGCAGCGTAGGGACTAGCGGCTACGAGCAGTACTTC.

CDR3 region: CASSGLAGDRYTQYF. The CDR3 coding sequence is TGTGCCAGTAGCGGACTAGCGGGAGATAGATATACGCAGTATTTT. The chain recombines TRBV19 with TRBJ2-3; 13 bases agree with TRBD2. Germline assignment: CDR1 LNHDA and CDR2 SQIVND (reference sequence). V shed 6 bases and J 7 bases; nucleotides not matched to a gene: 7. CDR3 length equals 15 residues.

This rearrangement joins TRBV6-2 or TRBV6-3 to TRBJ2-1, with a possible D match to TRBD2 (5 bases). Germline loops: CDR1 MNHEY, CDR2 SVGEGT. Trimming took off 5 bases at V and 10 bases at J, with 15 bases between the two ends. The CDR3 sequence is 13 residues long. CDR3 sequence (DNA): TGTGCCAGCAGTCCACTAGGAGTGGGCGAGCAGTTCTTC. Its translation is CASSPLGVGEQFF.

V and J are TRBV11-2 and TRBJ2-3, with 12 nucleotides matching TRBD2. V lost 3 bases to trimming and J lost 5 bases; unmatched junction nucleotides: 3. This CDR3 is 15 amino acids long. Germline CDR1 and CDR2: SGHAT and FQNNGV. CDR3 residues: CASSFLAGGIDTQYF. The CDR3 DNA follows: TGTGCCAGCAGCTTCCTAGCGGGAGGGATAGATACGCAGTATTTT.

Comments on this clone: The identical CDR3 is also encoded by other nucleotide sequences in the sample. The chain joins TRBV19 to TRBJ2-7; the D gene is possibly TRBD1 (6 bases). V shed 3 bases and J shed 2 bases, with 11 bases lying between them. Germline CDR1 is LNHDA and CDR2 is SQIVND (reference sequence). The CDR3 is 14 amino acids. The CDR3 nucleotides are TGTGCCAGTAGTATCGCCAGGGGTCCCTACGAGCAGTACTTC. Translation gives CASSIARGPYEQYF.

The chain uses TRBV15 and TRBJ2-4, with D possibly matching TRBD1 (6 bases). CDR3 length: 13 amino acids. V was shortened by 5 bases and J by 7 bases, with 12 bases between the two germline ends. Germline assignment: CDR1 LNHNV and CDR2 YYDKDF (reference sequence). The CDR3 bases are TGTGCCACCAGCGTACAGGGTTTTAACATTCAGTACTTC. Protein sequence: CATSVQGFNIQYF.

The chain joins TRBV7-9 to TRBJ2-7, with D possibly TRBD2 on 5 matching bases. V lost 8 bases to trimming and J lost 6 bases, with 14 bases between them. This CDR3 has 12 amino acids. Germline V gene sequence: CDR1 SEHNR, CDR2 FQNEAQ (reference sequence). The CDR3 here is CASGGMFGEQYF. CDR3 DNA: TGTGCCAGCGGAGGTATGTTCGGCGAGCAGTACTTC.

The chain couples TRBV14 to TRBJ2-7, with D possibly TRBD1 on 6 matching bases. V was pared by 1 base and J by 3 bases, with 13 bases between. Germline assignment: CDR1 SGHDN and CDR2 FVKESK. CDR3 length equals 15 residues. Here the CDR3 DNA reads TGTGCCAGCAGCCAAGGCCTCGGCAGGGGCTACGAGCAGTACTTC. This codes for CASSQGLGRGYEQYF.

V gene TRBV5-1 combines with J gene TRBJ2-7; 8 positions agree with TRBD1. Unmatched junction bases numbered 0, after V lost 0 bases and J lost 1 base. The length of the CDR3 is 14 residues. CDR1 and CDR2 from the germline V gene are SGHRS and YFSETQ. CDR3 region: CASSLDRGSYEQYF. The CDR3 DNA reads TGCGCCAGCAGCTTGGACAGGGGGTCCTACGAGCAGTACTTC.

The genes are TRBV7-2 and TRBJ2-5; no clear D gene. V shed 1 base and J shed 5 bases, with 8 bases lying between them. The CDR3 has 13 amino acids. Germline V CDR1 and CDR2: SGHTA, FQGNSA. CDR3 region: CASSLVRSETQYF. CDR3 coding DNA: TGTGCCAGCAGCTTAGTTCGGTCCGAGACCCAGTACTTC.

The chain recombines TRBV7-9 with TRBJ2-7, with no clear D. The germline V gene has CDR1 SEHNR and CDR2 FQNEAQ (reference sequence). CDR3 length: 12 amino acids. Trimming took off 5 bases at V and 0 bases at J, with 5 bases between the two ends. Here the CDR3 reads CASSVSSYEQYF. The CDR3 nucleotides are TGTGCCAGCAGCGTGAGCTCCTACGAGCAGTACTTC.

The CDR3 bases are TGTGCCAGCAGCCCACCACGGGACAGGGGCTACAATGAGCAGTTCTTC. Residues: CASSPPRDRGYNEQFF. The gene calls are TRBV5-6 and TRBJ2-1; 10 bases line up with TRBD1. This CDR3 has 16 amino acids. The V gene's germline CDR1 is SGHDT and CDR2 YYEEEE. Trimming removed 4 bases from V and 3 bases from J; junction bases left unmatched: 7.

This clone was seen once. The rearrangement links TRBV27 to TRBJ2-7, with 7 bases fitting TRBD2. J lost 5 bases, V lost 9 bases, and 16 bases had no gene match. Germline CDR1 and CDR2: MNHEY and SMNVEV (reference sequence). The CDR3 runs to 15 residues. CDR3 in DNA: TGTGCCAGTACTCACGGTATGGGGGGGGGTCACGAGCAGTACTTC. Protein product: CASTHGMGGGHEQYF.

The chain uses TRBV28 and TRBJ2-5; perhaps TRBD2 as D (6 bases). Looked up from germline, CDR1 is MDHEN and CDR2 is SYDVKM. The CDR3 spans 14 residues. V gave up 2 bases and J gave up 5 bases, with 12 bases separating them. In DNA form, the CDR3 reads TGTGCCAGCAGTTTAGGCGGGGCCGCGGAGACCCAGTACTTC. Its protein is CASSLGGAAETQYF.

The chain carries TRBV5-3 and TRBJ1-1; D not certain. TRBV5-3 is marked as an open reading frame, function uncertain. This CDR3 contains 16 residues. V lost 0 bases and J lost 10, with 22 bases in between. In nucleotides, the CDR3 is TGTGCCAGAAGCTTGGGGGCCTTTACCCCCGGGAAAGGAGCTTTCTTT. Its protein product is CARSLGAFTPGKGAFF.

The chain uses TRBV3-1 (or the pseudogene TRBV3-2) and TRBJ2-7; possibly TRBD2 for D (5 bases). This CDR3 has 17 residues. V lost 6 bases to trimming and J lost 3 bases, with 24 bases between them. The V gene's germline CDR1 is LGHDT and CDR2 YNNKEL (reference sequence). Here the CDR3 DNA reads TGTGCCAGCAGTACCGGGAACCTAAAAGATTTTTACTACGAGCAGTACTTC. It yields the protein CASSTGNLKDFYYEQYF.

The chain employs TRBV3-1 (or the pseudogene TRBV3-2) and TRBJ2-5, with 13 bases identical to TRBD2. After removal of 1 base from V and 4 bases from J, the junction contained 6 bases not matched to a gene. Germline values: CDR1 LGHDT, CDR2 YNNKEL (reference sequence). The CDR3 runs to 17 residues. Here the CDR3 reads CASSQGVGLAGLETQYF. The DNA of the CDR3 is TGTGCCAGCAGCCAAGGTGTGGGACTAGCGGGACTAGAGACCCAGTACTTC.

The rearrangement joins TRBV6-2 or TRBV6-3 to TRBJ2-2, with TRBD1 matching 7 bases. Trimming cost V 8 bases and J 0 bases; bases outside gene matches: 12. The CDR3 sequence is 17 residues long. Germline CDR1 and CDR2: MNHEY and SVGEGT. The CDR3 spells CASGLKGQGANTGELFF. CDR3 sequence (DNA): TGTGCCAGCGGCCTGAAGGGGCAGGGGGCGAACACCGGGGAGCTGTTTTTT.

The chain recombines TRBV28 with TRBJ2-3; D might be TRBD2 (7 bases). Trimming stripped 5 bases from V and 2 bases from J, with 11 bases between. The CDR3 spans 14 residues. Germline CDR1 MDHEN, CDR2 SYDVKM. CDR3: CASSGGAFTDTQYF. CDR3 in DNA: TGTGCCAGCAGTGGGGGGGCATTCACAGATACGCAGTATTTT.